This T cell receptor beta chain was obtained from a study of blood T cell repertoires in COVID-19. Turning to the study itself: Nucleic acid was either cDNA or gDNA, and it came from T cells, B-cell-depleted T cells, or PBMCs.

This clone is a singleton in its sample. Authors' analysis steps: The assay estimated nucleated cells by amplifying reference gene primers. Some clones are missing from TCRdb's copy, which holds only in-frame ones; the method was immunoSEQ multiplex PCR. That table furnishes V, J and clone size, whereas the DNA furnished D and trimming. Counted here are around 260,000 clones, about 89% occurring once; the ten biggest clones make up around 1.5%. The source of this sequence is a woman aged 40 to 55 who had recovered from COVID-19. What was sequenced was peripheral blood.

The CDR3 DNA reads TGTGCCAGCAGTTTAAAGCGCGGAACCGGGGAGCTGTTTTTT. This sequence encodes CASSLKRGTGELFF. The chain joins TRBV27 to TRBJ2-2, with D unclear. CDR3 length: 14 amino acids. With 2 bases removed from V and 5 bases from J, the gap between germline ends came to 9 bases. Looked up from germline, CDR1 is MNHEY and CDR2 is SMNVEV (reference sequence).